The entry below describes one T cell receptor (beta chain). V was clipped by 0 bases and J by 4 bases; unmatched bases: 15. Germline CDR1 reads MNHNS; CDR2 reads SASEGT. The CDR3 sequence is 20 residues long. This sample was included in a study of shared clonotypes between healthy human individuals. Over several immunoSEQ plates, each subset's genomic DNA was distributed in even portions. Ten immunoSEQ deep assay plates served to sequence unsorted PBMC DNA. Repertoires were generated with immunoSEQ multiplex PCR, while TCRdb's copy carries only in-frame clones and drops some. The table includes approximately 470,000 clones, about 84% detected once.

The specimen sequenced was PBMCs. This chain connects TRBV6-1 to TRBJ2-5; 12 bases are shared with TRBD2. This TCR was sampled from a woman between 35 and 50 years old in good health. Some clones in this sample may be carry-over from other donors' samples. The CDR3 DNA sequence: TGTGCCAGCAGTGAAGCACGGTGGGCTAGCGGGAGGGGTGGAGGAGAGACCCAGTACTTC. Protein product: CASSEARWASGRGGGETQYF.